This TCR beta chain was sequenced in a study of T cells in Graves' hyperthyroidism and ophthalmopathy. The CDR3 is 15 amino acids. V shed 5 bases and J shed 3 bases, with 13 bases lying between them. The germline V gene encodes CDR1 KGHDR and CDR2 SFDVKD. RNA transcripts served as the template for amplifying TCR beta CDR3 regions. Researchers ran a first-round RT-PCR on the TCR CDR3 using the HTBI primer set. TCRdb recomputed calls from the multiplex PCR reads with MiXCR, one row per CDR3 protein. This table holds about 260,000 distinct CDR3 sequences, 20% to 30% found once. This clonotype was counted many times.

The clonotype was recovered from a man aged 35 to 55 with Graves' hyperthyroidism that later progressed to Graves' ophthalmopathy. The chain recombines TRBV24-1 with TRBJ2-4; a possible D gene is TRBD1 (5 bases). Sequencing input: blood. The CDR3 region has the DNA TGTGCCACCAGTGGGGCAGGGAAGGACAAAAACATTCAGTACTTC. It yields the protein CATSGAGKDKNIQYF.